These 31 T cell receptor beta chains came from one sample sequenced in a study of blood T cell repertoires in COVID-19 (dated by TCRdb to the early 2020s). To prepare the library, the immunoSEQ multiplex PCR assay was applied. Held by TCRdb, this immuneACCESS table contains in-frame sequences only and omits some clones. Under half of the omission traces to an unresolved V gene where checked; the cause of the rest is unknown. In all, the sample holds fewer than 350,000 clones, and roughly 86% of those were seen once. Of the sample, approximately 8.8% is held by the ten largest clones. The material sequenced was peripheral blood. These TCRs come from a man between 18 and 35 years old with active or convalescent COVID-19.

This chain uses TRBV27 with TRBJ2-3; the D is unclear. V lost 3 bases and J 3 bases, leaving 10 bases between the germline ends. CDR1 MNHEY and CDR2 SMNVEV come from the germline V gene (reference sequence). The CDR3 has 14 amino acids. In DNA form, the CDR3 reads TGTGCCAGCAGTTTGTCTGCGAGAACAGATACGCAGTATTTT. It yields the protein CASSLSARTDTQYF.

This clone showed up just once. This chain connects TRBV15 to TRBJ2-5, with TRBD2 matching over 7 bases. CDR3 length equals 15 residues. CDR1 is LNHNV, CDR2 YYDKDF, per germline (reference sequence). Germline trimming cut 0 bases from V and 5 bases from J; bases unmatched to any gene: 6. The CDR3 sequence is CATSRDTGGRETQYF. Written as DNA, the CDR3 is TGTGCCACCAGCAGAGATACGGGGGGACGGGAGACCCAGTACTTC.

The chain has TRBV11-2 and TRBJ2-3, with D unresolved. The CDR3 has 16 amino acids. Trimming took 4 bases from V and 6 from J, leaving 20 bases between them. Germline values: CDR1 SGHAT, CDR2 FQNNGV. In DNA, the CDR3 is TGTGCCAGCAGCTCTACCCTTGTCCGCCGAGTCGATACGCAGTATTTT. This codes for CASSSTLVRRVDTQYF.

This chain connects TRBV6-6 to TRBJ1-6, with D possibly TRBD1 on 5 matching bases. The ends were cut back, 7 bases at V and 13 bases at J, with 17 bases in the middle. Germline lookup yields CDR1 MNHNY and CDR2 SVGAGI (reference sequence). This CDR3 has 13 residues. DNA for the CDR3: TGTGCCAGCACCCTCGGACAATCTCGCCCCCTCCACTTT. This translates into CASTLGQSRPLHF.

This clone was found once. As DNA, the CDR3 is TGTGCCAGCAGTGAACGTAACAGGGCCACAGATACGCAGTATTTT. It is translated as CASSERNRATDTQYF. The chain couples TRBV6-1 to TRBJ2-3, with D perhaps TRBD1 (6 bases). The CDR3 totals 15 residues. Germline CDR1 is MNHNS and CDR2 is SASEGT. The ends were cut back, 2 bases at V and 2 bases at J, with 11 bases in the middle.

Only a few counts were recorded for this clone. V and J are TRBV3-1 (or the pseudogene TRBV3-2) and TRBJ2-3; 11 bases match TRBD2. The CDR3 is 19 amino acids. Trimming took 5 bases from V and 5 from J; bases not matched to a gene: 18. Germline-derived CDR1 and CDR2 are LGHDT and YNNKEL (reference sequence). CDR3 sequence (DNA): TGTGCCAGCAGCAAGAAACGACTCACACTAGCGGGGGTAAGAGATACGCAGTATTTT. It translates to CASSKKRLTLAGVRDTQYF.

The rearrangement links TRBV7-3 to TRBJ2-3, with D maybe TRBD2 (6 bases). The CDR3 runs 13 residues. V lost 4 bases to trimming and J lost 3 bases, with 8 bases between them. Germline V gene lookup returns CDR1 SGHTA and CDR2 FQGTGA. CDR3 sequence (DNA): TGTGCCAGCAGCTCCCGGGGGACAGATACGCAGTATTTT. Amino acids: CASSSRGTDTQYF.

The chain recombines TRBV24-1 with TRBJ2-3; 7 nucleotides align to TRBD2. This CDR3 region has 15 residues. J was trimmed by 5 bases and V by 4 bases; bases with no gene match: 8. Germline CDR1 reads KGHDR; CDR2 reads SFDVKD. CDR3 sequence (DNA): TGTGCCACCAGTGACCCTGGGAGGGAGGGAGATACGCAGTATTTT. It yields the protein CATSDPGREGDTQYF.

V and J are TRBV19 and TRBJ2-7; D possibly corresponds to TRBD2 (6 bases). From germline, CDR1 is LNHDA and CDR2 SQIVND (reference sequence). This CDR3 is 17 amino acids long. Trimming stripped 0 bases from V and 0 bases from J, with 15 bases between. CDR3 nucleotides: TGTGCCAGTAGTATAGATTGGTCGGGAGATTTCTCCTACGAGCAGTACTTC. This encodes CASSIDWSGDFSYEQYF.

V is TRBV19 and J is TRBJ1-1; no reliable D call. Germline CDR1 and CDR2: LNHDA and SQIVND (reference sequence). The CDR3 totals 13 residues. The V end lost 5 bases, the J end lost 1 base, and 8 bases lay between the germline ends. The CDR3, as DNA: TGTGCCAGTAGTTTCCCCAGGAACACTGAAGCTTTCTTT. Protein: CASSFPRNTEAFF. The whole variable domain, remainder taken from reference TRBV19 and TRBJ1-1, is DGGITQSPKYLFRKEGQNVTLSCEQNLNHDAMYWYRQDPGQGLRLIYYSQIVNDFQKGDIAEGYSVSREKKESFPLTVTSAQKNPTAFYLCASSFPRNTEAFFGQGTRLTVV.

This clone was observed a few times. The rearrangement uses TRBV4-2 and TRBJ2-7; D is undetermined. The ends were cut back, 0 bases at V and 5 bases at J, with 11 bases in the middle. CDR1 and CDR2 (germline): LGHNA, YNFKEQ. The CDR3 runs to 14 residues. The DNA of the CDR3 is TGTGCCAGCAGCCAAGACGGTACGATCGACGAGCAGTACTTC. Its protein is CASSQDGTIDEQYF.

This clone was picked up one time. The J gene is TRBJ1-2, the V gene TRBV4-1; TRBD1 might be the D (5 bases). This CDR3 region has 19 residues. V shed 0 bases and J shed 5 bases, with 25 bases lying between them. Germline V gene data show CDR1 as MGHRA and CDR2 as YSYEKL. DNA for the CDR3: TGCGCCAGCAGCCAAGATCGATCCGTGGTTGTGGGGGGTCTGTATGGCTACACCTTC. Amino acid sequence: CASSQDRSVVVGGLYGYTF.

On this clone: With a much larger clone just one base away, this may be a read error. The chain joins TRBV7-3 to TRBJ2-7; D not resolved. Trimming pared 2 bases from V and 2 bases from J, leaving 7 bases between. Germline V lookup: CDR1 SGHTA, CDR2 FQGTGA. This CDR3 has 13 amino acids. The CDR3: CASSLGRTYEQYF. For the CDR3, the DNA is TGTGCCAGCAGCTTAGGCAGGACCTACGAGCAGTACTTC.

V gene TRBV18 combines with J gene TRBJ2-3; D possibly corresponds to TRBD1 (6 bases). This CDR3 is 15 amino acids long. V dropped 0 bases and J dropped 3 bases, with 10 bases sitting between them. From germline, CDR1 is KGHSH and CDR2 LQKENI. CDR3: CASSPPGQTTDTQYF. CDR3 DNA: TGTGCCAGCTCACCACCCGGACAGACGACAGATACGCAGTATTTT.

The V call is TRBV6-1, the J call TRBJ1-1; perhaps TRBD1 as D (6 bases). The CDR3 has 18 residues. V gave up 4 bases and J gave up 5 bases, with 26 bases separating them. The germline gives CDR1 MNHNS, CDR2 SASEGT. The CDR3 loop reads CASSVGGSQGKPKTEAFF. Written as DNA, the CDR3 is TGTGCCAGCAGTGTAGGAGGAAGTCAGGGGAAACCGAAAACTGAAGCTTTCTTT.

The chain combines TRBV2 with TRBJ1-6; TRBD1 aligns across 10 bases. Losses at the gene ends were 7 bases for V and 6 bases for J; bases not matched to a gene: 6. The CDR3 is 15 residues long. From germline, CDR1 is SNHLY and CDR2 FYNNEI. CDR3 bases: TGTGCCAGCATTCCGGACAGGGGGTTTAATTCACCCCTCCACTTT. Translated: CASIPDRGFNSPLHF.

The chain carries TRBV7-9 and TRBJ2-7; 10 bases fit TRBD1. J gave up 6 bases and V 2 bases, and 7 bases lay outside the gene matches. Germline V lookup: CDR1 SEHNR, CDR2 FQNEAQ (reference sequence). This CDR3 contains 15 residues. The CDR3 protein is CASSLIGTGASEQYF. CDR3 bases: TGTGCCAGCAGCTTAATTGGGACAGGGGCTAGCGAGCAGTACTTC.

V usage is TRBV12-3 or TRBV12-4 and J usage is TRBJ1-4; D is ambiguous. This CDR3 is 11 amino acids long. V was trimmed by 3 bases and J by 8 bases, leaving 4 bases between them. The DNA of the CDR3 is TGTGCCAGCAGTTTTAAAGAAAAACTGTTTTTT. This sequence encodes CASSFKEKLFF.

The CDR3 protein is CASSLSHRPLFF. The CDR3 nucleotides read TGTGCCAGCAGTTTAAGTCACAGGCCACTGTTTTTT. This sequence joins TRBV12-3 or TRBV12-4 and TRBJ1-4; tentatively, D is TRBD1 (5 bases). Trimming removed 2 bases at V and 13 bases at J, with 11 bases between. CDR3 length equals 12 residues.

V is TRBV19 and J is TRBJ1-2; D gene uncertain. The CDR3 contains 11 residues. CDR1 and CDR2 (germline): LNHDA, SQIVND (reference sequence). V lost 7 bases and J lost 9, with 12 bases in between. CDR3 bases: TGTGCCAGTAAGGAGGATTCTAGCTACACCTTC. It is translated as CASKEDSSYTF.

The chain carries TRBV3-1 (or the pseudogene TRBV3-2) and TRBJ1-1; no definite D call. The CDR3 length is 16 residues. CDR1 and CDR2 (germline): LGHDT, YNNKEL (reference sequence). Trimming removed 1 base at V and 4 bases at J, with 16 bases between. The CDR3 protein is CASSQGLLLGATEAFF. Written as DNA, the CDR3 is TGTGCCAGCAGCCAAGGACTCCTTCTCGGAGCCACTGAAGCTTTCTTT.

This sequence joins TRBV27 and TRBJ2-6, with D unresolved. The CDR3 spans 16 residues. Trimming stripped 1 base from V and 0 bases from J, with 7 bases between. Germline CDR1 is MNHEY and CDR2 is SMNVEV (reference sequence). In DNA form, the CDR3 reads TGTGCCAGCAGTTTATACCCCAGCTCTGGGGCCAACGTCCTGACTTTC. It translates to CASSLYPSSGANVLTF.

This clone was detected once. This chain links TRBV3-1 (or the pseudogene TRBV3-2) with TRBJ2-7; a weak D match, TRBD2 (6 bases). V was cut by 4 bases and J by 3 bases, with 13 bases left in between. Per germline, CDR1 LGHDT and CDR2 YNNKEL (reference sequence). This CDR3 spans 14 amino acids. CDR3 in amino acids: CASSRSGTDYEQYF. CDR3 nucleotides: TGTGCCAGCAGCCGATCCGGGACTGACTACGAGCAGTACTTC.

The gene calls are TRBV19 and TRBJ1-6, with D possibly being TRBD1 (5 bases). The V gene's germline CDR1 is LNHDA and CDR2 SQIVND (reference sequence). This CDR3 contains 15 residues. Trimming left V 2 bases short and J 7 bases short, with 12 bases between. The CDR3 DNA sequence: TGTGCCAGTAGTATACTGTCAGGGCGGAATTCACCCCTCCACTTT. Protein: CASSILSGRNSPLHF.

V usage is TRBV6-5 and J usage is TRBJ1-2, with D maybe TRBD1 (6 bases). The germline V and J ends were trimmed by 0 bases and 6 bases, with 14 bases remaining between them. This CDR3 contains 15 residues. Germline lookup yields CDR1 MNHEY and CDR2 SVGAGI. CDR3 nucleotide sequence: TGTGCCAGCAGTTACTCCTCAGGGACATTGAATGGCTACACCTTC. Its translation: CASSYSSGTLNGYTF.

The rearrangement joins TRBV5-1 to TRBJ2-3, with TRBD1 matching 9 bases. V trimming: 0 bases; J trimming: 4 bases; junction bases outside the gene matches: 3. This CDR3 contains 15 residues. Germline V lookup: CDR1 SGHRS, CDR2 YFSETQ. In DNA form, the CDR3 reads TGCGCCAGCAGCTTGGGACAGGGGGTGTCAGATACGCAGTATTTT. It encodes CASSLGQGVSDTQYF.

V usage is TRBV6-1 and J usage is TRBJ2-1; 9 bases line up with TRBD2. CDR1 is MNHNS and CDR2 is SASEGT in the germline V gene. The CDR3 extends over 15 amino acids. V gave up 3 bases and J gave up 6 bases; unmatched junction bases: 6. The CDR3, as DNA: TGTGCCAGCAGTGATAATAGCGGGGGCCCCAATGAGCAGTTCTTC. This sequence encodes CASSDNSGGPNEQFF.

The chain employs TRBV18 and TRBJ2-5; D is uncertain. The CDR3 is 14 amino acids. The germline gives CDR1 KGHSH, CDR2 LQKENI. V was shortened by 2 bases and J by 2 bases, with 9 bases between the two germline ends. CDR3 sequence: CASSPRLTQETQYF. In DNA form, the CDR3 reads TGTGCCAGCTCACCAAGGCTGACTCAAGAGACCCAGTACTTC.

V and J are TRBV18 and TRBJ2-7, with 7 bases that match TRBD1. The trim removed 5 bases at V and 0 bases at J, leaving 7 bases unmatched. The CDR3 consists of 15 residues. Germline lookup yields CDR1 KGHSH and CDR2 LQKENI. CDR3 coding DNA: TGTGCCAGCTCATCCTCGACAGGGAGCTCCTACGAGCAGTACTTC. This sequence encodes CASSSSTGSSYEQYF.

This clone was picked up one time. The rearrangement joins TRBV7-8 to TRBJ2-2, with 7 bases that match TRBD1. Germline lookup yields CDR1 SGHVS and CDR2 FQNEAQ. The J segment lost 5 bases and the V segment lost 6 bases, leaving 9 bases of the junction unmatched. The CDR3 contains 15 residues. The CDR3 region has the DNA TGTGCCAGCAGTCAAAGGACAGGCCATACCGGGGAGCTGTTTTTT. This codes for CASSQRTGHTGELFF.

As regards this clone: The germline gene is not matched at one end of the junction; a read error may be the cause. V and J are TRBV14 and TRBJ1-6; 7 bases agree with TRBD1. Germline V gene sequence: CDR1 SGHDN, CDR2 FVKESK. This CDR3 has 15 residues. CDR3 residues: CASSQGRQGNLPLHF. CDR3 DNA: TGTGCCAGCAGCCAGGGGCGACAGGGTAATTTACCCCTCCACTTT.